This section outlines one T cell receptor (beta chain) sequence together with its context. The data derive from a study of blood T cell repertoires in COVID-19. TCRdb's table, derived via immunoSEQ multiplex PCR, lists solely in-frame clones and lacks some. The table has 200,000 or so clones, over 75% seen once; the top ten hold approximately 3.5%. The ends were cut back, 7 bases at V and 1 base at J, with 16 bases in the middle. CDR3 size: 16 residues. CDR1 and CDR2 from the germline V gene are MRHNA and SNTAGT. This TCR derives from a woman under 30 in a cohort exposed to, infected with or recovered from COVID-19 (not recorded which). The V and J genes are TRBV6-4 and TRBJ2-2; possibly TRBD1 for D (6 bases). Sample: PBMCs or T cells enriched from blood (not recorded which). The CDR3 is CASTPAPTGNTGELFF. CDR3 coding DNA: TGTGCCAGCACCCCCGCTCCGACAGGGAACACCGGGGAGCTGTTTTTT.